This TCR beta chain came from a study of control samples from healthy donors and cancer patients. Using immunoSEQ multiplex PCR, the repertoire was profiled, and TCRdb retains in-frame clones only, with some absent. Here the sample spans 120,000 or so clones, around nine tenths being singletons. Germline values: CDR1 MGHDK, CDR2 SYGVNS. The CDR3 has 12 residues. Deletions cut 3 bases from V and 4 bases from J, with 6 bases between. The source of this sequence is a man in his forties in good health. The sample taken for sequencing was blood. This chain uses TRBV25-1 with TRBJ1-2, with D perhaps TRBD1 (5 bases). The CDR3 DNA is TGTGCCAGCAGTGACCAGGGCTATGGCTACACCTTC. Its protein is CASSDQGYGYTF.